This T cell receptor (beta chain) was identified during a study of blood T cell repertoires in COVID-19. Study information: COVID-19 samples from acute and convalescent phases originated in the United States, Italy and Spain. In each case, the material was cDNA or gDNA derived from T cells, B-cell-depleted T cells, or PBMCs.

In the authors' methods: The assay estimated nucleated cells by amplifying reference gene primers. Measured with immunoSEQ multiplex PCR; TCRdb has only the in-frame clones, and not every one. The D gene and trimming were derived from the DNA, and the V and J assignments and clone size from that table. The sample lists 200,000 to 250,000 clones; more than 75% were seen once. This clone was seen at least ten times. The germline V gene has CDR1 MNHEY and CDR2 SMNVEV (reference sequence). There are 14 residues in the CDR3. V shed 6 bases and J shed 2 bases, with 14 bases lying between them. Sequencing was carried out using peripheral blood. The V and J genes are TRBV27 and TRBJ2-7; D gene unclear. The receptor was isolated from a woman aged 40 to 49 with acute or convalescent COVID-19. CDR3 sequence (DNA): TGTGCCAGCAGAACCGACATACAGACCTACGAGCAGTACTTC. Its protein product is CASRTDIQTYEQYF.